This T cell receptor (beta chain) comes out of a study of T cell changes during pregnancy in multiple sclerosis. The V gene's germline CDR1 is MGHRA and CDR2 YSYEKL. J lost 5 bases, V lost 4 bases, and 8 bases had no gene match. The CDR3 length is 15 residues. Here immunoSEQ multiplex PCR was the method, and the copy in TCRdb shows in-frame clones only, minus some. The sample yields tens of thousands of clones, roughly 92% seen once. The chain joins TRBV4-1 to TRBJ1-1, with 9 bases fitting TRBD1. Here the sequenced sample was peripheral blood, taken in the second trimester of pregnancy. The TCR comes from a female donor with multiple sclerosis, enrolled in a pregnancy study. CDR3 residues: CASSRVGTGRTEAFF. CDR3 DNA: TGCGCCAGCAGCCGGGTAGGGACAGGGAGGACTGAAGCTTTCTTT.